The 14 T cell receptor beta chains below come from one sample, sequenced in a study of cytomegalovirus exposure and HLA in healthy donors. TCRdb's copy holds only in-frame clones and misses some; the assay was immunoSEQ multiplex PCR. The table includes 150,000 or so clones, around 88% detected once. Sequenced: PBMCs. All receptors derive from a man younger than 30 in good health and CMV-seropositive.

CDR3 in DNA: TGTGCCAGCAGCTTAGAGGGGCAGGCCTACGAGCAGTACTTC. It translates to CASSLEGQAYEQYF. This sequence joins TRBV7-8 and TRBJ2-7; D is possibly TRBD1 (5 bases). The V end was cut by 1 base, the J end by 2 bases, with 9 bases between. Germline CDR1 is SGHVS and CDR2 is FQNEAQ. This CDR3 contains 14 residues. The full variable domain, rest sourced from reference TRBV7-8 and TRBJ2-7, is GAGVSQSPRYKVAKRGQDVALRCDPISGHVSLFWYQQALGQGPEFLTYFQNEAQLDKSGLPSDRFFAERPEGSVSTLKIQRTQQEDSAVYLCASSLEGQAYEQYFGPGTRLTVT.

V and J are TRBV11-1 and TRBJ1-1; D might be TRBD1 (5 bases). The CDR3 sequence is 12 residues long. V was pared by 5 bases and J by 5 bases, with 9 bases between. Germline loops: CDR1 SGHAT, CDR2 FQDESV (reference sequence). The CDR3 sequence: CASSIRGTEAFF. DNA of the CDR3: TGTGCCAGCAGCATAAGGGGAACTGAAGCTTTCTTT.

V usage is TRBV9 and J usage is TRBJ1-2; a weak D match, TRBD1 (6 bases). The CDR3 runs to 14 residues. Germline lookup yields CDR1 SGDLS and CDR2 YYNGEE. Trimming took 3 bases from V and 4 from J, leaving 13 bases between them. CDR3 DNA: TGTGCCAGCAGCGAACAACAGGGTGCCTATGGCTACACCTTC. It translates to CASSEQQGAYGYTF.

The chain combines TRBV4-3 with TRBJ2-2; TRBD1 might be the D (5 bases). The V gene lost 1 base and the J gene lost 4 bases, with 10 bases spanning the gap. Germline assignment: CDR1 LGHNA and CDR2 YSLEER. The CDR3 loop spans 15 amino acids. Here the CDR3 reads CASSQGYRTTGELFF. CDR3 nucleotide sequence: TGCGCCAGCAGCCAAGGGTACAGGACCACCGGGGAGCTGTTTTTT.

V usage is TRBV4-3 and J usage is TRBJ2-3; 9 positions agree with TRBD1. Germline-derived CDR1 and CDR2 are LGHNA and YSLEER. Trimming at V came to 1 base and at J to 7 bases, leaving 9 bases not matched to a gene. The CDR3 length is 16 residues. CDR3 residues: CASSQAGTGRGYTQYF. CDR3 coding DNA: TGCGCCAGCAGCCAAGCCGGGACAGGGCGTGGGTATACGCAGTATTTT.

The gene calls are TRBV5-6 and TRBJ2-5; D remains ambiguous. From germline, CDR1 is SGHDT and CDR2 YYEEEE. The CDR3 consists of 11 residues. V lost 4 bases, J lost 5 bases, and 6 bases lay in between. CDR3 in DNA: TGTGCCAGCAGCCGAGCGGAGACCCAGTACTTC. Its translation: CASSRAETQYF.

V usage is TRBV9 and J usage is TRBJ2-3; 7 bases fit TRBD1. J gave up 5 bases and V 4 bases, and 4 bases lay outside the gene matches. Looked up from germline, CDR1 is SGDLS and CDR2 is YYNGEE. The CDR3 has 13 amino acids. The CDR3 sequence: CASSLRTGDTQYF. The DNA of the CDR3 is TGTGCCAGCAGCTTGAGGACAGGAGATACGCAGTATTTT.

The chain combines TRBV6-1 with TRBJ1-3; D not resolved. The V gene's germline CDR1 is MNHNS and CDR2 SASEGT. The CDR3 is made up of 13 amino acids. With 8 bases removed from V and 0 bases from J, the gap between germline ends came to 8 bases. CDR3 nucleotides: TGTGCCAGCGGGCAGACCTCTGGAAACACCATATATTTT. Translated, it gives CASGQTSGNTIYF.

This chain links TRBV4-1 with TRBJ2-5; 12 bases align to TRBD2. Per germline, CDR1 MGHRA and CDR2 YSYEKL. The V segment lost 11 bases and the J segment 3 bases; nucleotides outside the gene matches: 10. The length of the CDR3 is 15 residues. As DNA, the CDR3 is TGCGCCGCGGGACCTAGCGGGGGGGGGAAAGAGACCCAGTACTTC. This sequence encodes CAAGPSGGGKETQYF.

The rearrangement joins TRBV7-2 to TRBJ2-7; TRBD1 matches at 9 bases. The CDR3 totals 14 residues. Germline CDR1 SGHTA, CDR2 FQGNSA. The V gene end was trimmed by 3 bases and the J gene end by 7 bases; junction bases not matched to a gene: 7. CDR3 nucleotides: TGTGCCAGCAGCTTCACAGGGGGCGTTGAGGAGCAGTACTTC. This gives the protein CASSFTGGVEEQYF.

The chain uses TRBV5-4 and TRBJ2-7; 8 positions match TRBD1. Germline assignment: CDR1 SGHNT and CDR2 YYREEE (reference sequence). V shed 4 bases, J shed 4 bases, and the junction held 4 bases outside the gene matches. The CDR3 contains 13 residues. The CDR3 nucleotides read TGTGCCAGCAGCCCAGGGGGCGCTTACGAGCAGTACTTC. It codes for CASSPGGAYEQYF.

The gene calls are TRBV30 and TRBJ1-1; D perhaps matches TRBD1 (6 bases). With 4 bases removed from V and 5 bases from J, the gap between germline ends came to 17 bases. The germline V gene encodes CDR1 GTSNPN and CDR2 SVGIG (reference sequence). The CDR3 has 14 amino acids. CDR3 DNA sequence: TGTGCCTGGACCAAGGGGGAAGGGGTTACTGAAGCTTTCTTT. This encodes CAWTKGEGVTEAFF.

CDR3 sequence reads: CATSRGRGTTNEKLFF. The CDR3 DNA reads as TGTGCCACCAGCAGAGGAAGGGGTACAACTAATGAAAAACTGTTTTTT. The chain is built from TRBV15 and TRBJ1-4; TRBD1 might be the D (5 bases). The CDR3 has 16 amino acids. V gave up 1 base and J gave up 0 bases, with 9 bases separating them. Looked up from germline, CDR1 is LNHNV and CDR2 is YYDKDF (reference sequence).

The chain joins TRBV4-1 to TRBJ2-3; D perhaps matches TRBD2 (5 bases). CDR3 length equals 16 residues. Germline assignment: CDR1 MGHRA and CDR2 YSYEKL. V was pared by 0 bases and J by 5 bases, with 15 bases between. The CDR3: CASSQDRTAVGDTQYF. In DNA, the CDR3 is TGCGCCAGCAGCCAAGATAGGACTGCCGTGGGAGATACGCAGTATTTT.